Sequencing of this T cell receptor beta chain was carried out in a study of blood T cells in healthy people across ages. The V segment lost 5 bases and the J segment 3 bases; nucleotides outside the gene matches: 8. The germline CDR1 and CDR2 sequences are SGHTA and FQGNSA. CDR3 size: 15 residues. It was with a sample-barcoded 5' primer and a J-beta primer mix that a second PCR of about 6 to 12 cycles was run. TCRdb recomputed calls from the 5' RACE reads with MiXCR, one row per CDR3 protein. The repertoire includes hundreds of thousands of distinct CDR3 sequences, 58% of them detected once, and 35% to 40% sits in the top ten.

The sample comprised blood. The rearrangement uses TRBV7-2 and TRBJ2-7, with TRBD1 matching 9 bases. This TCR derives from a man aged 55 to 69 in good health. The DNA for the CDR3 is TGTGCCAGCAGCCCCGGGACAGGGTCGTTCTACGAGCAGTACTTC. Amino acid sequence: CASSPGTGSFYEQYF.